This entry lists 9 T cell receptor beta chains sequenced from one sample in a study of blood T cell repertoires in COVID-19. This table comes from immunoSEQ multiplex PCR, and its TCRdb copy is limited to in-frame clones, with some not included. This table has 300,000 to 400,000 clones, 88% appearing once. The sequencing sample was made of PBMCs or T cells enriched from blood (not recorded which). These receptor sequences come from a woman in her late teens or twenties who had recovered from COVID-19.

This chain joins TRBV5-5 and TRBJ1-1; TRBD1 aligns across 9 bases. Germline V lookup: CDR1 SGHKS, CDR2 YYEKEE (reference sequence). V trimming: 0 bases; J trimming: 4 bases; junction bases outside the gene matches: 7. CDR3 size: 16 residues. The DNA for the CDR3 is TGTGCCAGCAGCTTGGGGGTGGGACAGGGCAGCACTGAAGCTTTCTTT. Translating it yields CASSLGVGQGSTEAFF.

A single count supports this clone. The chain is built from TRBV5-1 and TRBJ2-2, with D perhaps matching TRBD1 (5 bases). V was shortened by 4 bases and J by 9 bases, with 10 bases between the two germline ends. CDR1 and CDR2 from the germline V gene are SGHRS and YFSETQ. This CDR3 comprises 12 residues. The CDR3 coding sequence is TGCGCCAGCAGCCCCGACAGTAGGGAGCTGTTTTTT. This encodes CASSPDSRELFF.

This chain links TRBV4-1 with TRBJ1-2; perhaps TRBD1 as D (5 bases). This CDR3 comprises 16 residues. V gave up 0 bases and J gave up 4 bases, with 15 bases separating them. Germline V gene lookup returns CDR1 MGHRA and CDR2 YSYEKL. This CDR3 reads CASSQDPGRVVYGYTF. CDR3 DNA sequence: TGCGCCAGCAGCCAAGATCCCGGCAGGGTGGTCTATGGCTACACCTTC.

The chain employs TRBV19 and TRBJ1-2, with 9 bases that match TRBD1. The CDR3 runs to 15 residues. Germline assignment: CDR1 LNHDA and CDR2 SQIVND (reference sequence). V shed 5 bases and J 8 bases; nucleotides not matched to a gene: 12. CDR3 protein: CASSPEQGAPWGYTF. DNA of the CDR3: TGTGCCAGTAGTCCGGAACAGGGGGCTCCCTGGGGCTACACCTTC.

This chain's CDR3 is CASSRQGIDQPQHF. In DNA, the CDR3 is TGTGCCAGCAGCCGACAGGGGATAGATCAGCCCCAGCATTTT. The chain recombines TRBV5-4 with TRBJ1-5; 8 bases map to TRBD1. V was clipped by 4 bases and J by 5 bases; unmatched bases: 5. CDR3 length: 14 residues. In germline, CDR1 is SGHNT, CDR2 YYREEE (reference sequence).

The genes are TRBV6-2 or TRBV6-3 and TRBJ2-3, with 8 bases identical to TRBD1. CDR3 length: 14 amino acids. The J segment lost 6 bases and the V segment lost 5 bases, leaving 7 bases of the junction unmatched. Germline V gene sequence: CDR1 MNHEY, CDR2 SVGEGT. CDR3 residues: CASSTDRVGDTQYF. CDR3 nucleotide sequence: TGTGCCAGCAGTACGGACAGGGTGGGTGATACGCAGTATTTT.

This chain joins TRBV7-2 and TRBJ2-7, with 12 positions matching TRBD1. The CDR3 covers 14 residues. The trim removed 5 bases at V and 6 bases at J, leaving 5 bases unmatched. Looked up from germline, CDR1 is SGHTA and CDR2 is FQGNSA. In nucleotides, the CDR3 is TGTGCCAGCAGCCCCCGGGACAGGGGGCCCGAGCAGTACTTC. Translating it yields CASSPRDRGPEQYF.

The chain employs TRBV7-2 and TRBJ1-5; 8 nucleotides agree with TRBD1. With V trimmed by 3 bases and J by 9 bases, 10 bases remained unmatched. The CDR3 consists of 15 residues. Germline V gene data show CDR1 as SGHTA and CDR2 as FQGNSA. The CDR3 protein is CASSLGGTGAGPQHF. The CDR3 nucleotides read TGTGCCAGCAGCTTGGGTGGGACAGGCGCTGGGCCCCAGCATTTT.

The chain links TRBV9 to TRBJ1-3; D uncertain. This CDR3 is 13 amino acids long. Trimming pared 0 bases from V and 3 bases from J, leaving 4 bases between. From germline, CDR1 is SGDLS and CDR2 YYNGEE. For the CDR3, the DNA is TGTGCCAGCAGCGTAGGGCATGGAAACACCATATATTTT. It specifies CASSVGHGNTIYF.